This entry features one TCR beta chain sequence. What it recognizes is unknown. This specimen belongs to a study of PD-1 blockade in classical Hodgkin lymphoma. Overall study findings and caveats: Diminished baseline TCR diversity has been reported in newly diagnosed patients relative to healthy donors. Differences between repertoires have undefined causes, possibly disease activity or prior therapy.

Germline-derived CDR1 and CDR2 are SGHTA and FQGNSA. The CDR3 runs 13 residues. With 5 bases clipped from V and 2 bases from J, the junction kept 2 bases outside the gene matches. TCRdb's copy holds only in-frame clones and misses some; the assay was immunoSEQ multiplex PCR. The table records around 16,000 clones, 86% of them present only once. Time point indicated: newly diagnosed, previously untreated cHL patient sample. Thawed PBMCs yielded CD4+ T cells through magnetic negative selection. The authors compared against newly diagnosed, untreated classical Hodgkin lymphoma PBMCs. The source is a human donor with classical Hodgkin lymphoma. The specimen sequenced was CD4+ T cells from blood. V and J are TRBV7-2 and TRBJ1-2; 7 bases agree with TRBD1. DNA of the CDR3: TGTGCCAGCAGCCCACAGGGGAACTATGGCTACACCTTC. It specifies CASSPQGNYGYTF.